This T cell receptor beta chain was identified in a study of Ad26.COV2.S vaccination and SARS-CoV-2 variants. Whole-study context: The authors gave Ad26.COV2.S intramuscularly, either once or twice 56 days apart.

Germline-derived CDR1 and CDR2 are MNHEY and SVGAGI. There are 15 residues in the CDR3. With 1 base clipped from V and 6 bases from J, the junction kept 7 bases outside the gene matches. This clone was seen a single time. Clones were sequenced by immunoSEQ multiplex PCR, and TCRdb holds only the in-frame ones, with some missing. The data show around 450,000 clones, around nine tenths seen once. The treatment was: 15 to 20 received Ad26.COV2.S at low or high dose, single or two shots; 5 received placebo; per-sample allocation not given. All samples were drawn on day 63, counting from the first vaccine or placebo injection.

This clonotype originated in a person aged 18-60 years who received the Ad26.COV2.S COVID-19 vaccine or a placebo. V gene TRBV6-5 combines with J gene TRBJ2-7; 9 bases align to TRBD1. Sequences were derived from peripheral blood, sampled in a trial of Ad26.COV2.S vaccine versus placebo. CDR3 protein: CASSYWDREVREQYF. The CDR3 coding sequence is TGTGCCAGCAGTTACTGGGACAGGGAGGTCCGCGAGCAGTACTTC.